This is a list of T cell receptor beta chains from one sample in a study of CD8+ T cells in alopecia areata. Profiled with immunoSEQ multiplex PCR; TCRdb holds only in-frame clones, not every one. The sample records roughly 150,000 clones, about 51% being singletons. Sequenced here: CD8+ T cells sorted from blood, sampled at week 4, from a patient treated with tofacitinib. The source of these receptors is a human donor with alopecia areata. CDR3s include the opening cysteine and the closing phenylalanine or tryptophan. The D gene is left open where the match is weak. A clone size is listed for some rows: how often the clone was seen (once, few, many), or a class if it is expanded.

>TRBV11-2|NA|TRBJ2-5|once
TGTGCCAGCAGCTTAGTCCCCGGGGGCGCACAAGAGACCCAGTACTTC
CASSLVPGGAQETQYF
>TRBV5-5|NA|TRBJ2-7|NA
TGTGCCAGCAGCTTATCCGCCAACTCGATTTGGGAGCAGTACTTC
CASSLSANSIWEQYF
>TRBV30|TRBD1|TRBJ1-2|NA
TGTGCCTGGGAAATGGGGGGGACAGCCTATGGCTACACCTTC
CAWEMGGTAYGYTF
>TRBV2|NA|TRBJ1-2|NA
TGTGCCAGCAGTGACCACGGAGAGGAGAACTATGGCTACACCTTC
CASSDHGEENYGYTF
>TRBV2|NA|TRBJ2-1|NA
TGTGCCAGCACTATCGGGGATGAGCAGTTCTTC
CASTIGDEQFF
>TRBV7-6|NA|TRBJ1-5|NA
TGTGCCAGCAGCTTAGGAGGGGAAAATCAGCCCCAGCATTTT
CASSLGGENQPQHF
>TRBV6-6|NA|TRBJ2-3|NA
TGTGCCAGCACCCAAGATGGGAACACAGATACGCAGTATTTT
CASTQDGNTDTQYF
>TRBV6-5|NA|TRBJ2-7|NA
TGTGCCAGCAGTTACGGGGATCCTGCTGGGTACGAGCAGTACTTC
CASSYGDPAGYEQYF
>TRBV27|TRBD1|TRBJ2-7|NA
TGTGCCAGCAGCCCGACGCAGGGGGCGGATGAGCAGTACTTC
CASSPTQGADEQYF
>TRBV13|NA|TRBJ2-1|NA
TGTGCCAGCAGCTTAGGGCAGGCGGTGGAGTTCTTC
CASSLGQAVEFF
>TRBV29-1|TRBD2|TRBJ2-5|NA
TGCAGCGTTGTACCTAGCGGGGGTGTACAAGAGACCCAGTACTTC
CSVVPSGGVQETQYF
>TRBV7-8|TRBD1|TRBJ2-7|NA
TGTGCCAGCAGCTCCCCCCCGCGACAGGGCCGCCCCAGGCGGCAGTACTTC
CASSSPPRQGRPRRQYF
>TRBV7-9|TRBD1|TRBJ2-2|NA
TGTGCCAGCAGCCCTAGGGACAGGGGGACCGGGGAGCTGTTTTTT
CASSPRDRGTGELFF
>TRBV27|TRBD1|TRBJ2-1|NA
TGTGCCAGCAGCCTCGACAGGGGGCTCAATGAGCAGTTCTTC
CASSLDRGLNEQFF
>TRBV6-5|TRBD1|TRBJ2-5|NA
TGTGCCAGCAGTTACTCACAGGGGTACGAGACCCAGTACTTC
CASSYSQGYETQYF
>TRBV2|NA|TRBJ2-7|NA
TGTGCCAGCAGTGAACAAGCGAGGAGGGAGGTCAACTTC
CASSEQARREVNF
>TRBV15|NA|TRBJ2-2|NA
TGTGCCACCAGCAGAGATCTCGAGGTGGGAAAGCCCGGGGAGCTGTTTTTT
CATSRDLEVGKPGELFF
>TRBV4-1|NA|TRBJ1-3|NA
TGCGCCAGCAGCCAAGTACGGGGGTACTCTGGAAACACCATATATTTT
CASSQVRGYSGNTIYF
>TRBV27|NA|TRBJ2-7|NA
TGTGCCAGCAGTACAGGGACCGCTAGCGAGCAGTACTTC
CASSTGTASEQYF
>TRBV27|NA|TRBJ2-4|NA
TGTGCCAGCAGTTTATTGAACAGGAAGAACATTCAGTACTTC
CASSLLNRKNIQYF
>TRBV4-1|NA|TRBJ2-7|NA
TGCGCCAGCAGCCAAGTTCGGGGGTCCGAGCAGTACTTC
CASSQVRGSEQYF
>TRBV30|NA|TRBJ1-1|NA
TGTGCCTGGAGTATGATGGGAGTAAGCACTGAAGCTTTCTTT
CAWSMMGVSTEAFF
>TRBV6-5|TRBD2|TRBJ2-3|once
TGTGCCAGCAGTTACTCGCAGCGGGGCTACACAGATACGCAGTATTTT
CASSYSQRGYTDTQYF
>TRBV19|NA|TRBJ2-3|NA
TGTGCCAGTAGCCTTTTCCTGGGGACAGATACGCAGTATTTT
CASSLFLGTDTQYF
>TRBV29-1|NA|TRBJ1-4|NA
TGCAGCGTTGAGGGAGCTGAAAAACTGTTTTTT
CSVEGAEKLFF
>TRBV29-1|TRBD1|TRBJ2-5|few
TGCAGCGTTGAAGATTTTGGGACAGAGCAAGAGACCCAGTACTTC
CSVEDFGTEQETQYF
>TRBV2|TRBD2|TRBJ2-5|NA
TGTGCCAGCAGTGGGCGACTAGCGGGGGGAACGTACCAAGAGACCCAGTACTTC
CASSGRLAGGTYQETQYF
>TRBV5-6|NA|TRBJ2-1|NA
TGTGCCAGCAGCCGGGGTGGGGAGCAGTTCTTC
CASSRGGEQFF
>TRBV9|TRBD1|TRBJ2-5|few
TGTGCCAGCAGCCCCCCCAAGGGCCGCACAGGGGGAGAGACCCAGTACTTC
CASSPPKGRTGGETQYF
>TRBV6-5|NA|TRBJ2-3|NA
TGTGCCAGCAGTTACCAACCTAGCCTGGGAACAGATACGCAGTATTTT
CASSYQPSLGTDTQYF
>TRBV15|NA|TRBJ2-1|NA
TGTGCCACCAGCAGAGGGGCGGAGGGGACCTACAATGAGCAGTTCTTC
CATSRGAEGTYNEQFF
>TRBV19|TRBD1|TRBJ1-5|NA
TGTGCCAGTAGTCCTGACAGGGGTTGGAGTCAGCCCCAGCATTTT
CASSPDRGWSQPQHF
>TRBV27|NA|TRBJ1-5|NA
TGTGCCAGCACCCCGACGGGGGGCAATCAGCCCCAGCATTTT
CASTPTGGNQPQHF
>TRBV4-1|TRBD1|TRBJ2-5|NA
TGCGCCAGCAGCCGCCTACAGGGGGCTGGGGAGACCCAGTACTTC
CASSRLQGAGETQYF
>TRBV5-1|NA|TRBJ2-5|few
TGCGCCAGCAGCTTTGGGGACGAGACCCAGTACTTC
CASSFGDETQYF
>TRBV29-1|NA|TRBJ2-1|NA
TGCAGCGTTGTTCCCGGGCAGCCGCTCTCCTACAATGAGCAGTTCTTC
CSVVPGQPLSYNEQFF
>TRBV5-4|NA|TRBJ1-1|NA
TGTGCCAGCAGCTCCTCACAGGGATCCACTGAAGCTTTCTTT
CASSSSQGSTEAFF
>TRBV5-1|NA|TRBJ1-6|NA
TGCGCCAGCAGCTTTGAACCACTGGCACCCCTCCACTTT
CASSFEPLAPLHF
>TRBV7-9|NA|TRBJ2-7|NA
TGTGCCAGCACCCCCGACAGTACTTACGAGCAGTACTTC
CASTPDSTYEQYF
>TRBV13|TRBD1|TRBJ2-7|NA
TGTGCCAGCAGCTTGGGACAGGGCCCGTACGAGCAGTACTTC
CASSLGQGPYEQYF
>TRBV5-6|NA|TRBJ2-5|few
TGTGCCAGCAGCTTGGACCAAGAGACCCAGTACTTC
CASSLDQETQYF
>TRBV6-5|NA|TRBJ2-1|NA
TGTGCCAGCAGTCCCCGGGACGGTGCCTACAATGAGCAGTTCTTC
CASSPRDGAYNEQFF
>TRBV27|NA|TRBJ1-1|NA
TGTGCCAGCTGGGGAGGGATTGAAGCTTTCTTT
CASWGGIEAFF
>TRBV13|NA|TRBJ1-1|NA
TGTGCCAGCAGCCTTATGGGGGGGAACACTGAAGCTTTCTTT
CASSLMGGNTEAFF
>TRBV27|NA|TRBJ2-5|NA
TGTGCCAGCAGTCCCTGGACGGATCAAGAGACCCAGTACTTC
CASSPWTDQETQYF
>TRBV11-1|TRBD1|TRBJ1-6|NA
TGTGCCAGCAGCCGGACAGGGAATAATTCACCCCTCCACTTT
CASSRTGNNSPLHF
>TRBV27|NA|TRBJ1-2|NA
TGTGCCAGCAGTCTCAACGGAGTGTCATATGGCTACACCTTC
CASSLNGVSYGYTF
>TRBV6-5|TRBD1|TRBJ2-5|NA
TGTGCCAGCAGCGCAGGGGGAGAGACCCAGTACTTC
CASSAGGETQYF
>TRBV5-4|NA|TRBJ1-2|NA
TGTGCCAGCAGCTTGGACTCCGTCGTGGCGGAGAACTATGGCTACACCTTC
CASSLDSVVAENYGYTF
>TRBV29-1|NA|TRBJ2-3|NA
TGCAGCGACCGCGGGACAGAAAGCACAGATACGCAGTATTTT
CSDRGTESTDTQYF